The present T cell receptor beta chain was sequenced within a study of OX40 agonist ivuxolimab in advanced cancers. Study context: Ivuxolimab, an antibody that agonizes OX40 (CD134), was administered to the patients. Overall study results and limits: At 0.1-3.0 mg/kg, partial responders had clonal expansion among the lowest observed.

The repertoire was sequenced with immunoSEQ multiplex PCR; TCRdb's copy has only in-frame clones and lacks some. The table includes roughly 42,000 clones, roughly nine tenths detected once. Of note for this clone: Its cognate antigen is unknown.

The receptor's source is an adult with an advanced solid tumor such as melanoma, head and neck, liver or kidney cancer. The source material was CD4+ or CD8+ T cells sorted from blood, sampled in a trial of the OX40 agonist ivuxolimab.

Here the CDR3 reads CASSLTGGPDTQYF. Written as DNA, the CDR3 is TGCGCCAGCAGCTTGACCGGAGGGCCAGATACGCAGTATTTT. This rearrangement joins TRBV5-1 to TRBJ2-3; a possible D gene is TRBD2 (6 bases). The V and J ends lost 1 base and 4 bases respectively, with 10 bases between them. The CDR3 has 14 amino acids. The germline V gene has CDR1 SGHRS and CDR2 YFSETQ.